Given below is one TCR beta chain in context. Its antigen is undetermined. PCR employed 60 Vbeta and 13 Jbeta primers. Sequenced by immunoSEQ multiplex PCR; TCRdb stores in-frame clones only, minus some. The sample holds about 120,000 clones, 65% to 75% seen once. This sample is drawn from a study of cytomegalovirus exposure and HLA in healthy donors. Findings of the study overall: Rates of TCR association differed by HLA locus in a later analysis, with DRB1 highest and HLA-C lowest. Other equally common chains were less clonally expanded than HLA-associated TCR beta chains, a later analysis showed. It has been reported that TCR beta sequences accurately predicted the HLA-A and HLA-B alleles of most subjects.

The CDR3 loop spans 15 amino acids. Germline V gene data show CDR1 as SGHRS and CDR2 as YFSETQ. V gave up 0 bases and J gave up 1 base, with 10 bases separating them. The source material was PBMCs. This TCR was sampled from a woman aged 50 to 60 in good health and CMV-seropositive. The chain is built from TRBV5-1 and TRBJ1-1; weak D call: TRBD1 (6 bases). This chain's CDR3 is CASSLDRVGNTEAFF. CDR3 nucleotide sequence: TGCGCCAGCAGCTTGGACAGGGTGGGGAACACTGAAGCTTTCTTT.